This entry lists 22 T cell receptor beta chains sequenced from one sample in a study of T cells in narcolepsy. Some clones are missing from TCRdb's copy, which holds only in-frame ones; the method was immunoSEQ multiplex PCR. The sample has tens of thousands of clones, over 75% seen once. Sequencing input: memory (CD45RA-) CD4+ T cells from blood. The source is a human donor in good health.

CDR3 nucleotide sequence: TGTGCCAGCTCACCACAAACTGCAGGGGCAGGCGTGGATGGCTACACCTTC. Its protein is CASSPQTAGAGVDGYTF. The chain employs TRBV18 and TRBJ1-2; D is possibly TRBD1 (6 bases). Germline V gene sequence: CDR1 KGHSH, CDR2 LQKENI. The CDR3 covers 17 residues. The ends were cut back, 1 base at V and 6 bases at J, with 21 bases in the middle.

V usage is TRBV6-5 and J usage is TRBJ2-7; maybe TRBD1 (6 bases). V was shortened by 6 bases and J by 1 base, with 10 bases between the two germline ends. Per germline, CDR1 MNHEY and CDR2 SVGAGI. This CDR3 is built from 13 residues. The CDR3 is CASSDRQSYEQYF. The CDR3 DNA follows: TGTGCCAGCAGCGACAGGCAGTCCTACGAGCAGTACTTC.

This rearrangement joins TRBV7-2 to TRBJ2-1; 13 bases agree with TRBD2. Germline V gene data show CDR1 as SGHTA and CDR2 as FQGNSA. CDR3 size: 18 residues. J was trimmed by 8 bases and V by 5 bases; bases with no gene match: 15. CDR3 DNA sequence: TGTGCCAGCAGCCACCGGACTAGCGGGAGTTGGGGCGGGGATGAGCAGTTCTTC. This translates into CASSHRTSGSWGGDEQFF.

The chain employs TRBV25-1 and TRBJ2-4; perhaps TRBD1 as D (6 bases). Germline-derived CDR1 and CDR2 are MGHDK and SYGVNS. The CDR3 extends over 15 amino acids. The germline V and J ends were trimmed by 6 bases and 3 bases, with 15 bases remaining between them. In DNA, the CDR3 is TGTGCCAGCAGCCTTTTACAGGGAAACAAAAACATTCAGTACTTC. It encodes CASSLLQGNKNIQYF.

The chain has TRBV5-1 and TRBJ2-3; the match to TRBD1 covers 9 bases. Losses at the gene ends were 3 bases for V and 6 bases for J; bases not matched to a gene: 11. Germline CDR1 is SGHRS and CDR2 is YFSETQ. CDR3 length equals 16 residues. As DNA, the CDR3 is TGCGCCAGCAGCTCCGGATTCCCGGGACAGGGTGATACGCAGTATTTT. This codes for CASSSGFPGQGDTQYF.

This chain joins TRBV27 and TRBJ2-1; D might be TRBD2 (6 bases). This CDR3 is 13 amino acids long. V was pared by 8 bases and J by 15 bases, with 23 bases between. Germline-derived CDR1 and CDR2 are MNHEY and SMNVEV (reference sequence). CDR3 nucleotides: TGTGCCAGCTTTAATTTCCCGGGCGCCGGGGGGTTCTTC. It specifies CASFNFPGAGGFF.

The rearrangement uses TRBV10-3 and TRBJ1-5; a possible D gene is TRBD1 (5 bases). V lost 0 bases, J lost 6 bases, and 6 bases lay in between. CDR1 ENHRY and CDR2 SYGVKD come from the germline V gene. This CDR3 contains 13 residues. CDR3 in DNA: TGTGCCATCAGTGAGTCAAGGGGTCAGCCCCAGCATTTT. Its translation: CAISESRGQPQHF.

The chain recombines TRBV7-2 with TRBJ2-2; D is uncertain. The CDR3 is 14 amino acids. Germline-derived CDR1 and CDR2 are SGHTA and FQGNSA. Trimming left V 1 base short and J 4 bases short, with 7 bases between. The CDR3 reads CASSLDLTTGELFF. Here the CDR3 DNA reads TGTGCCAGCAGCTTAGATTTGACCACCGGGGAGCTGTTTTTT.

This rearrangement joins TRBV19 to TRBJ2-2; maybe TRBD1 (6 bases). Germline CDR1 and CDR2: LNHDA and SQIVND (reference sequence). V was clipped by 7 bases and J by 4 bases, with 10 bases between them. CDR3 length: 13 residues. This CDR3 reads CASNGQPTGELFF. The DNA for the CDR3 is TGTGCCAGTAACGGACAGCCCACCGGGGAGCTGTTTTTT.

The J gene is TRBJ1-1, the V gene TRBV19, with 7 bases fitting TRBD1. Germline V gives CDR1 LNHDA, CDR2 SQIVND (reference sequence). The CDR3 is made up of 15 amino acids. Germline trimming cut 5 bases from V and 1 base from J; bases unmatched to any gene: 7. CDR3 protein: CASSSTGDPNTEAFF. As DNA, the CDR3 is TGTGCCAGTAGTTCAACAGGGGACCCGAACACTGAAGCTTTCTTT.

The rearrangement links TRBV19 to TRBJ1-1; D is undetermined. Trimming shortened V by 1 base and J by 5 bases, and 11 bases separated the two germline ends. The CDR3 sequence is 14 residues long. CDR1 LNHDA and CDR2 SQIVND come from the germline V gene (reference sequence). For the CDR3, the DNA is TGTGCCAGTAGTATAGGAAGGGTCGGGACTGAAGCTTTCTTT. Translated: CASSIGRVGTEAFF.

V is TRBV5-6 and J is TRBJ2-5, with D hard to call. The CDR3 is 12 amino acids. Looked up from germline, CDR1 is SGHDT and CDR2 is YYEEEE. Trimming stripped 4 bases from V and 5 bases from J, with 9 bases between. The CDR3 coding sequence is TGTGCCAGCAGCAACCCTCCCGAGACCCAGTACTTC. This encodes CASSNPPETQYF.

The chain has TRBV11-2 and TRBJ1-2; no reliable D call. The ends were cut back, 5 bases at V and 12 bases at J, with 22 bases in the middle. There are 14 residues in the CDR3. Germline-derived CDR1 and CDR2 are SGHAT and FQNNGV. CDR3 protein: CASSAPGNRTGHTF. DNA of the CDR3: TGTGCCAGCAGCGCACCCGGGAATCGTACCGGCCACACCTTC.

The rearrangement links TRBV7-2 to TRBJ2-2; D may be TRBD1 (6 bases). Trimming pared 1 base from V and 5 bases from J, leaving 11 bases between. The CDR3 contains 15 residues. Germline CDR1 and CDR2: SGHTA and FQGNSA. CDR3 nucleotides: TGTGCCAGCAGCTTAGAACAGGGACGGACCGGGGAGCTGTTTTTT. It codes for CASSLEQGRTGELFF. The entire variable domain, with the rest obtained from reference TRBV7-2 and TRBJ2-2, is as follows: GAGVSQSPSNKVTEKGKDVELRCDPISGHTALYWYRQSLGQGLEFLIYFQGNSAPDKSGLPSDRFSAERTGGSVSTLTIQRTQQEDSAVYLCASSLEQGRTGELFFGEGSRLTVL.

The chain employs TRBV27 and TRBJ2-3; no reliable D call. The germline V gene has CDR1 MNHEY and CDR2 SMNVEV (reference sequence). The CDR3 length is 15 residues. V was shortened by 6 bases and J by 0 bases, with 13 bases between the two germline ends. The CDR3 DNA sequence: TGTGCCAGCAGCCGGTCGGGCTTTAGCACAGATACGCAGTATTTT. Encoded protein: CASSRSGFSTDTQYF.

V usage is TRBV11-2 and J usage is TRBJ1-2, with a weak D call TRBD1 (5 bases). The CDR3 is made up of 14 amino acids. Germline values: CDR1 SGHAT, CDR2 FQNNGV. The ends were cut back, 5 bases at V and 3 bases at J, with 13 bases in the middle. The CDR3 DNA follows: TGTGCCAGCAGCGGACACGGGACTTACTATGGCTACACCTTC. Residues: CASSGHGTYYGYTF. Full variable domain (outside the CDR3, taken from reference TRBV11-2 and TRBJ1-2): EAGVAQSPRYKIIEKRQSVAFWCNPISGHATLYWYQQILGQGPKLLIQFQNNGVVDDSQLPKDRFSAERLKGVDSTLKIQPAKLEDSAVYLCASSGHGTYYGYTFGSGTRLTVV.

The CDR3, as DNA: TGTGCCAGCAGTAACGAGCGGGGGAACAATGAGCAGTTCTTC. This codes for CASSNERGNNEQFF. The rearrangement uses TRBV6-4 and TRBJ2-1, with 8 bases lining up with TRBD2. V was pared by 5 bases and J by 5 bases, with 5 bases of the junction left unmatched. The CDR3 runs to 14 residues. In germline, CDR1 is MRHNA, CDR2 SNTAGT.

This clone has a handful of counts. The gene calls are TRBV28 and TRBJ2-5, with TRBD1 matching over 7 bases. Germline V lookup: CDR1 MDHEN, CDR2 SYDVKM. The ends lost 6 bases at V and 2 bases at J; junction bases unmatched: 3. The CDR3 runs 13 residues. CDR3 amino acids: CASRRTGQETQYF. Here the CDR3 DNA reads TGTGCCAGCAGGCGGACAGGTCAAGAGACCCAGTACTTC.

The rearrangement uses TRBV5-5 and TRBJ2-7, with 7 bases fitting TRBD1. J was trimmed by 3 bases and V by 4 bases; bases with no gene match: 7. Germline V gene sequence: CDR1 SGHKS, CDR2 YYEKEE (reference sequence). The length of the CDR3 is 14 residues. DNA for the CDR3: TGTGCCAGCAGCCGGACAGGCAATCGCTACGAGCAGTACTTC. Translation gives CASSRTGNRYEQYF.

The V and J genes are TRBV4-1 and TRBJ2-7, with D perhaps matching TRBD2 (6 bases). CDR3 length equals 14 residues. Between the trimmed V and J ends, which lost 5 bases and 2 bases, there was a span of 13 bases. Germline V gene data show CDR1 as MGHRA and CDR2 as YSYEKL. The CDR3 bases are TGCGCCAGCAGCTACCTCGGGGGTACCTACGAGCAGTACTTC. Translated: CASSYLGGTYEQYF.

This clone has only one observation. This sequence joins TRBV6-1 and TRBJ2-1, with D uncertain. In germline, CDR1 is MNHNS, CDR2 SASEGT. This CDR3 has 11 residues. Trimming took 2 bases from V and 9 from J, leaving 5 bases between them. The chain's CDR3 is CASSEPTEQFF. Here the CDR3 DNA reads TGTGCCAGCAGTGAACCTACTGAGCAGTTCTTC.

The chain joins TRBV9 to TRBJ1-3, with unresolved D. Germline V gene lookup returns CDR1 SGDLS and CDR2 YYNGEE. CDR3 length: 16 amino acids. V was pared by 2 bases and J by 0 bases, with 12 bases between. The chain's CDR3 is CASSVAPGSSGNTIYF. In nucleotides, the CDR3 is TGTGCCAGCAGCGTTGCCCCGGGATCCTCTGGAAACACCATATATTTT.